The 4 T cell receptor beta chains presented below share a single source sample, sequenced in a study of control samples from healthy donors and cancer patients. Generated by immunoSEQ multiplex PCR, the TCRdb table keeps only in-frame clones and is missing some. This table has over 60,000 clones, 70% to 90% appearing once. Sequenced sample: PBMCs. The receptors were sampled from a woman aged 60-70 years with head and neck cancer.

The chain is built from TRBV28 and TRBJ2-7; D is unresolved. V lost 6 bases and J 6 bases, leaving 18 bases between the germline ends. Germline assignment: CDR1 MDHEN and CDR2 SYDVKM. The CDR3 runs to 14 residues. The CDR3 is CASSDTPRVIEQYF. The CDR3 nucleotides are TGTGCCAGCAGCGACACCCCCCGGGTGATCGAGCAGTACTTC.

V gene TRBV27 combines with J gene TRBJ2-1; unclear D gene. Germline values: CDR1 MNHEY, CDR2 SMNVEV (reference sequence). This CDR3 is built from 12 residues. V shed 4 bases and J shed 6 bases, with 7 bases lying between them. The CDR3 DNA sequence: TGTGCCAGCAGTTCTATTCGCAATGAGCAGTTCTTC. Amino acids: CASSSIRNEQFF.

J is TRBJ2-2 and V is TRBV5-8, with D hard to call. V shed 0 bases and J shed 1 base, with 4 bases lying between them. CDR3 length equals 14 residues. Germline CDR1 reads SGHTS; CDR2 reads YDEGEE. The chain's CDR3 is CASSLVQNTGELFF. For the CDR3, the DNA is TGTGCCAGCAGCTTGGTGCAGAACACCGGGGAGCTGTTTTTT.

V gene TRBV10-3 combines with J gene TRBJ2-3; 10 bases align to TRBD1. V lost 5 bases to trimming and J lost 6 bases; unmatched junction nucleotides: 5. The CDR3 sequence is 14 residues long. CDR1 and CDR2 (germline): ENHRY, SYGVKD. The CDR3 is CAISSGTGEDTQYF. CDR3 sequence (DNA): TGTGCCATCAGTTCCGGGACAGGGGAGGATACGCAGTATTTT.